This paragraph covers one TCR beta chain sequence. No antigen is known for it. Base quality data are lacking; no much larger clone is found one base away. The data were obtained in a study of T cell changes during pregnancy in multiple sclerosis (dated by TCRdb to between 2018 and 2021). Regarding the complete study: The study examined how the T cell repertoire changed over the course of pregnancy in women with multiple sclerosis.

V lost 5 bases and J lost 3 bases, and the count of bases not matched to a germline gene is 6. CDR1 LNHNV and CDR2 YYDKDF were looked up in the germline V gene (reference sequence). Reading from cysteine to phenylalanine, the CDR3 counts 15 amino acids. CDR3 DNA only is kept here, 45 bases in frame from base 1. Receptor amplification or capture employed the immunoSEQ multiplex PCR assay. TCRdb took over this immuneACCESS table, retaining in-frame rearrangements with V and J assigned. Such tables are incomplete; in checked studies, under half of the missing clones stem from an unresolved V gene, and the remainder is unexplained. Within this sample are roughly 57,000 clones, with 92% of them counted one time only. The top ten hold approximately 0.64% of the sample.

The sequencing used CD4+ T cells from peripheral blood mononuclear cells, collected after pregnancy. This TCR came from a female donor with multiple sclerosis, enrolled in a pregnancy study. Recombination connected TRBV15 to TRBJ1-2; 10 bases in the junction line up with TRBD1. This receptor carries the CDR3 CATSDGQGVDYGYTF. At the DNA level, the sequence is TGTGCCACCAGCGACGGACAGGGGGTCGACTATGGCTACACCTTC.